A single sample is the source of the 21 T cell receptor beta chains below, sequenced in a study of cytomegalovirus exposure and HLA in healthy donors. The PCR employed 60 Vbeta primers together with 13 Jbeta primers. Clones were sequenced by immunoSEQ multiplex PCR, and TCRdb holds only the in-frame ones, with some missing. The table includes approximately 120,000 clones, roughly four fifths detected once. Sequenced material: PBMCs. These receptors all come from a woman in her fifties or sixties in good health and CMV-seropositive.

J is TRBJ1-2 and V is TRBV18, with a tentative D call TRBD1 (5 bases). Trimming cost V 5 bases and J 7 bases, with 26 bases left between them. Germline V gene sequence: CDR1 KGHSH, CDR2 LQKENI. This CDR3 contains 17 residues. CDR3 loop: CASSVPFGGVEIGGYTF. In DNA, the CDR3 is TGTGCCAGCTCAGTCCCCTTCGGGGGAGTCGAAATAGGTGGCTACACCTTC.

This chain joins TRBV18 and TRBJ1-1; no firm D call. The germline V and J ends were trimmed by 3 bases and 2 bases, with 10 bases remaining between them. Germline assignment: CDR1 KGHSH and CDR2 LQKENI. The CDR3 runs 14 residues. The CDR3 protein is CASSPSGKNTEAFF. The CDR3 nucleotides read TGTGCCAGCTCACCCTCCGGGAAAAACACTGAAGCTTTCTTT.

The rearrangement uses TRBV18 and TRBJ2-5; 11 nucleotides agree with TRBD2. This CDR3 region has 16 residues. Unmatched junction bases numbered 6, after V lost 3 bases and J lost 3 bases. Per the germline V gene, CDR1 is KGHSH and CDR2 is LQKENI. The DNA for the CDR3 is TGTGCCAGCTCACCGAGAACGACTAGCGGGGAAGAGACCCAGTACTTC. Protein: CASSPRTTSGEETQYF. Variable domain in full (rest from reference TRBV18 and TRBJ2-5): NAGVMQNPRHLVRRRGQEARLRCSPMKGHSHVYWYRQLPEEGLKFMVYLQKENIIDESGMPKERFSAEFPKEGPSILRIQQVVRGDSAAYFCASSPRTTSGEETQYFGPGTRLLVL.

The chain is built from TRBV28 and TRBJ1-1; 7 bases fit TRBD1. Germline trimming cut 2 bases from V and 4 bases from J; bases unmatched to any gene: 1. The germline V gene has CDR1 MDHEN and CDR2 SYDVKM. The CDR3 is 13 amino acids. CDR3 region: CASSLDRATEAFF. CDR3 nucleotide sequence: TGTGCCAGCAGTTTAGACAGGGCCACTGAAGCTTTCTTT.

The chain couples TRBV7-2 to TRBJ2-3, with 9 bases identical to TRBD1. V lost 5 bases and J lost 2; bases outside the gene matches: 8. The CDR3 is 16 amino acids. Germline assignment: CDR1 SGHTA and CDR2 FQGNSA. The CDR3 coding sequence is TGTGCCAGCAGCCCGGGGGACAGGGCCCTCACAGATACGCAGTATTTT. Amino acids: CASSPGDRALTDTQYF. Combining the CDR3 with reference TRBV7-2 and TRBJ2-3 gives the whole variable domain GAGVSQSPSNKVTEKGKDVELRCDPISGHTALYWYRQSLGQGLEFLIYFQGNSAPDKSGLPSDRFSAERTGGSVSTLTIQRTQQEDSAVYLCASSPGDRALTDTQYFGPGTRLTVL.

The chain employs TRBV11-2 and TRBJ2-1; D perhaps matches TRBD2 (6 bases). The V and J ends lost 4 bases and 1 base respectively, with 17 bases between them. CDR1 is SGHAT and CDR2 is FQNNGV in the germline V gene. This CDR3 comprises 17 residues. The CDR3 is CASSSTGLLLSYNEQFF. As DNA, the CDR3 is TGTGCCAGCAGCTCAACGGGACTCCTTCTATCCTACAATGAGCAGTTCTTC.

This rearrangement joins TRBV2 to TRBJ2-5; the match to TRBD1 covers 8 bases. Gene TRBJ2-7 matches the end of the DNA better, so the J call may be wrong. This CDR3 region has 15 residues. CDR1 and CDR2 from the germline V gene are SNHLY and FYNNEI. The CDR3 nucleotides are TGTGCCAGCAGTTACACAGGGGGTTTCCCCTACGAGCAGTACTTC. Protein: CASSYTGGFPYEQYF.

The chain joins TRBV7-8 to TRBJ1-6; TRBD1 matches 7 bases. The V and J ends lost 1 base and 8 bases, in that order; junction bases with no gene match: 8. CDR1 is SGHVS, CDR2 FQNEAQ, per germline. The CDR3 runs 16 residues. CDR3 sequence (DNA): TGTGCCAGCAGCTTAGTTGGCGGGACAGTATATTCACCCCTCCACTTT. This encodes CASSLVGGTVYSPLHF.

The rearrangement uses TRBV19 and TRBJ2-4, with 7 bases fitting TRBD1. The trim removed 8 bases at V and 4 bases at J, leaving 14 bases unmatched. This CDR3 is 16 amino acids long. From germline, CDR1 is LNHDA and CDR2 SQIVND (reference sequence). Here the CDR3 reads CASSWDRLIAKNIQYF. The CDR3 DNA sequence: TGTGCCAGTTCCTGGGACAGATTAATAGCTAAAAACATTCAGTACTTC.

This chain connects TRBV19 to TRBJ1-2; TRBD1 matches 7 bases. CDR1 is LNHDA, CDR2 SQIVND, per germline (reference sequence). Trimming removed 6 bases from V and 0 bases from J; junction bases left unmatched: 7. This CDR3 has 15 residues. The CDR3 DNA is TGTGCCAGTAGGAAAGCAGGGGGAACTAACTATGGCTACACCTTC. Translating gives CASRKAGGTNYGYTF.

The rearrangement links TRBV7-2 to TRBJ2-7, with 9 nucleotides matching TRBD2. Losses at the gene ends were 5 bases for V and 0 bases for J; bases not matched to a gene: 8. The CDR3 runs 16 residues. Germline CDR1 is SGHTA and CDR2 is FQGNSA. CDR3 DNA: TGTGCCAGCAGCAAATCCCCTAGCGGGGCCTCCTACGAGCAGTACTTC. This gives the protein CASSKSPSGASYEQYF. Full variable domain (missing parts from reference TRBV7-2 and TRBJ2-7): GAGVSQSPSNKVTEKGKDVELRCDPISGHTALYWYRQSLGQGLEFLIYFQGNSAPDKSGLPSDRFSAERTGGSVSTLTIQRTQQEDSAVYLCASSKSPSGASYEQYFGPGTRLTVT.

CDR3 DNA sequence: TGTGCCAGCAGTTACCGCAAAGGACAGCACTCCTACGAGCAGTACTTC. Translating it yields CASSYRKGQHSYEQYF. This rearrangement joins TRBV6-5 to TRBJ2-7, with D perhaps TRBD1 (6 bases). The germline CDR1 and CDR2 sequences are MNHEY and SVGAGI. The CDR3 sequence is 16 residues long. Trimming cost V 2 bases and J 0 bases, with 14 bases left between them.

The chain couples TRBV4-1 to TRBJ2-6; D is unclear. The length of the CDR3 is 15 residues. Germline CDR1 and CDR2: MGHRA and YSYEKL. The germline V and J ends were trimmed by 5 bases and 4 bases, with 12 bases remaining between them. The CDR3 is CASSSYFSGANVLTF. CDR3 DNA sequence: TGCGCCAGCAGCTCCTACTTTTCCGGGGCCAACGTCCTGACTTTC.

The V and J genes are TRBV11-2 and TRBJ2-7; 9 bases match TRBD1. Trimming at V came to 5 bases and at J to 4 bases, leaving 6 bases not matched to a gene. Germline-derived CDR1 and CDR2 are SGHAT and FQNNGV. The CDR3 is 14 amino acids. The CDR3 region has the DNA TGTGCCAGCAGCGCTCACAGGGGGCCTTACGAGCAGTACTTC. This translates into CASSAHRGPYEQYF.

The rearrangement uses TRBV11-3 and TRBJ2-3; 7 nucleotides align to TRBD2. V lost 3 bases to trimming and J lost 0 bases; unmatched junction nucleotides: 3. The CDR3 has 15 amino acids. Germline-derived CDR1 and CDR2 are SGHNT and YENEEA. The CDR3 loop is CASSLGGMSTDTQYF. The DNA of the CDR3 is TGTGCCAGCAGCTTGGGGGGGATGAGCACAGATACGCAGTATTTT. The full variable domain, in which reference TRBV11-3 and TRBJ2-3 provide the parts outside the CDR3, is EAGVVQSPRYKIIEKKQPVAFWCNPISGHNTLYWYLQNLGQGPELLIRYENEEAVDDSQLPKDRFSAERLKGVDSTLKIQPAELGDSAVYLCASSLGGMSTDTQYFGPGTRLTVL.

The chain joins TRBV7-2 to TRBJ2-7; D is perhaps TRBD2 (7 bases). CDR1 is SGHTA, CDR2 FQGNSA, per germline. The V and J ends lost 3 bases and 4 bases respectively, with 13 bases between them. The CDR3 is 14 residues long. CDR3 residues: CASSFLQGGYEQYF. Written as DNA, the CDR3 is TGTGCCAGCAGCTTTTTACAGGGAGGGTACGAGCAGTACTTC.

This clone was seen a few times. The V gene is TRBV19, the J gene TRBJ1-4; D is uncertain. This CDR3 comprises 15 residues. Deletions cut 2 bases from V and 0 bases from J, with 7 bases between. CDR1 is LNHDA, CDR2 SQIVND, per germline (reference sequence). The CDR3 DNA is TGTGCCAGTAGTATATATGGAGCAACTAATGAAAAACTGTTTTTT. This translates into CASSIYGATNEKLFF.

Concerning this clone: Germline and junction disagree at one end, which may indicate a read error. V usage is TRBV4-2 and J usage is TRBJ2-2, with D tentatively TRBD2 (5 bases). The CDR3 has 15 amino acids. The V gene's germline CDR1 is LGHNA and CDR2 YNFKEQ. CDR3 sequence: CASSQHPQNTGELLF. CDR3 DNA sequence: TGTGCCAGCAGCCAACATCCACAGAACACCGGGGAGCTGCTTTTT.

A few counts support this clone. The genes are TRBV4-1 and TRBJ1-2, with 10 bases that match TRBD1. The CDR3 extends over 17 amino acids. Germline V CDR1 and CDR2: MGHRA, YSYEKL. V lost 4 bases, J lost 4 bases, and 12 bases stayed unmatched. CDR3 sequence reads: CASSPGQGGRRGYGYTF. The CDR3 DNA reads TGCGCCAGCAGCCCAGGACAGGGGGGGCGGCGGGGCTATGGCTACACCTTC.

The V and J genes are TRBV9 and TRBJ2-7, with 11 bases identical to TRBD1. With V trimmed by 0 bases and J by 4 bases, 3 bases remained unmatched. Germline values: CDR1 SGDLS, CDR2 YYNGEE. This CDR3 spans 15 amino acids. The CDR3 region has the DNA TGTGCCAGCAGCGTAGAGGACAGGGGGCCTTACGAGCAGTACTTC. It encodes CASSVEDRGPYEQYF.

The chain is built from TRBV5-4 and TRBJ2-2; weak D call: TRBD2 (7 bases). V lost 4 bases, J lost 0 bases, and 13 bases lay in between. The CDR3 covers 16 residues. Germline V gene sequence: CDR1 SGHNT, CDR2 YYREEE (reference sequence). The CDR3 sequence: CASSTGGPANTGELFF. As DNA, the CDR3 is TGTGCCAGCAGCACGGGGGGCCCCGCGAACACCGGGGAGCTGTTTTTT.